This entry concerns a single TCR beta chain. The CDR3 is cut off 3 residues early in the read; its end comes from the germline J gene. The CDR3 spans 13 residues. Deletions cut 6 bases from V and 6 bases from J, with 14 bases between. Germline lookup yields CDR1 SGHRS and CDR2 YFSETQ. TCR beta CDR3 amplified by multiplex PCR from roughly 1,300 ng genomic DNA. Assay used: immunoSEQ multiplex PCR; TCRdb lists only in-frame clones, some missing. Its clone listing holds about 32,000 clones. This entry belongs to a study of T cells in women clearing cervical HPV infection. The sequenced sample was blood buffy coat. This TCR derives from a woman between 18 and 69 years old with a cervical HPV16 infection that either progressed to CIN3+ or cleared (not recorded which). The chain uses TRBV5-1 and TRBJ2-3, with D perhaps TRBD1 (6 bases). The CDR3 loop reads CASTTGRGDTQYF. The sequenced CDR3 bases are TGCGCCAGCACCACAGGAAGGGGGGATACG.